This T cell receptor beta chain was retrieved from a study of OX40 agonist ivuxolimab in advanced cancers. Sequenced by immunoSEQ multiplex PCR; TCRdb stores in-frame clones only, minus some. The sample carries tens of thousands of clones, about 90% recorded once. The CDR3 sequence is 16 residues long. V dropped 0 bases and J dropped 2; count of bases not matched to a gene: 4. Looked up from germline, CDR1 is SGHRS and CDR2 is YFSETQ. This TCR was sampled from an adult with an advanced solid tumor such as melanoma, head and neck, liver or kidney cancer. The chain recombines TRBV5-1 with TRBJ1-4, with 7 nucleotides matching TRBD1. Specimen: CD4+ or CD8+ T cells sorted from blood, collected in a trial of the OX40 agonist ivuxolimab. CDR3 region: CASSLGDRVTNEKLFF. The CDR3 coding sequence is TGCGCCAGCAGCTTGGGAGACAGGGTGACTAATGAAAAACTGTTTTTT.